This section outlines one T cell receptor (beta chain) sequence together with its context. What it binds is not known. This record comes from a study of cytomegalovirus exposure and HLA in healthy donors. Study-wide results and limits: Prior analysis indicated that the majority of TCR beta V segments exhibited productivity approximately 87% or approximately 30% of the time. HLA allele associations emerged for about 16,000 TCR beta sequences in a later analysis, at 0.05 false discovery rate.

With 8 bases removed from V and 8 bases from J, the gap between germline ends came to 15 bases. Germline lookup yields CDR1 SNHLY and CDR2 FYNNEI. This CDR3 contains 12 residues. All the people who gave samples were healthy bone marrow donors. PCR amplification relied on 60 Vbeta primers (plus 13 Jbeta primers). Assay used: immunoSEQ multiplex PCR; TCRdb lists only in-frame clones, some missing. The table has 200,000 to 250,000 clones, roughly 80% seen once. The sample was PBMCs. The gene calls are TRBV2 and TRBJ1-2; D possibly corresponds to TRBD1 (6 bases). The source of this sequence is a girl aged 2 to 9 in good health and CMV-seronegative. The DNA for the CDR3 is TGTGCCAGCGGCGACAGGCCGTGGGGCTACACCTTC. Protein: CASGDRPWGYTF. The whole variable domain, remainder taken from reference TRBV2 and TRBJ1-2, is EPEVTQTPSHQVTQMGQEVILRCVPISNHLYFYWYRQILGQKVEFLVSFYNNEISEKSEIFDDQFSVERPDGSNFTLKIRSTKLEDSAMYFCASGDRPWGYTFGSGTRLTVV.